This TCR beta chain stems from a study of T-cell reconstitution after alpha-beta-depleted transplantation in children. This clonotype was recorded many times. Unique molecular identifiers were used to barcode this TCRbeta library. TCRdb re-called the PCR reads with MiXCR, one entry per CDR3 protein. In the table there are some 490,000 distinct CDR3 sequences, under 15% of which are singletons. Germline CDR1 reads SGHDT; CDR2 reads YYEEEE. Between the trimmed V and J ends, which lost 3 bases and 6 bases, there was a span of 20 bases. This CDR3 contains 16 residues. The clonotype was recovered from a human donor who donated a stem cell graft to a child with combined immunodeficiency. The specimen was PBMCs from the stem cell graft donor, collected from the stem cell graft. The rearrangement links TRBV5-6 to TRBJ2-3; TRBD2 might be the D (6 bases). The CDR3 nucleotides read TGTGCCAGCAGCTGGGGGGTTGCAACCACAGGCGATACGCAGTATTTT. It is translated as CASSWGVATTGDTQYF.